Listed below are T cell receptor beta chains from one sample, sequenced in a study of cytomegalovirus exposure and HLA in healthy donors. Some clones are missing from TCRdb's copy, which holds only in-frame ones; the method was immunoSEQ multiplex PCR. The sample consists of 90,000 to 150,000 clones, 86% of them appearing once. The sequencing input was PBMCs. These TCRs come from a man aged 18 to 35 in good health and CMV-seronegative. CDR3s leave out the opening cysteine and the closing phenylalanine or tryptophan. The order of the fields is D gene, J gene, CDR3 length, V gene, CDR3 protein. D genes are given only for firm matches.

d_call: -; j_call: TRBJ2-7; cdr3_length: 13; v_call: TRBV7-2; cdr3_aa: ASSLSVEGTYEQY
d_call: TRBD2; j_call: TRBJ2-7; cdr3_length: 13; v_call: TRBV27; cdr3_aa: ASSSLAGGTYEQY
d_call: TRBD2; j_call: TRBJ2-1; cdr3_length: 13; v_call: TRBV13; cdr3_aa: ASSSRGVSYNEQF
d_call: -; j_call: TRBJ1-4; cdr3_length: 15; v_call: TRBV5-1; cdr3_aa: ASSLVPSPRGGEKLF
d_call: -; j_call: TRBJ2-7; cdr3_length: 14; v_call: TRBV7-9; cdr3_aa: ASSLPPTGPSYEQY
d_call: TRBD2; j_call: TRBJ2-3; cdr3_length: 10; v_call: TRBV2; cdr3_aa: ASRGGRDTQY
d_call: -; j_call: TRBJ2-2; cdr3_length: 14; v_call: TRBV9; cdr3_aa: ASSVEGGSNTGELF
d_call: TRBD1; j_call: TRBJ1-2; cdr3_length: 14; v_call: TRBV19; cdr3_aa: ASTNPWRQGAGGYT
d_call: TRBD2; j_call: TRBJ2-4; cdr3_length: 10; v_call: TRBV7-9; cdr3_aa: ASSPGGDIQY
d_call: TRBD2; j_call: TRBJ2-7; cdr3_length: 12; v_call: TRBV6-6; cdr3_aa: ASSYGTGGAMEY
d_call: -; j_call: TRBJ1-6; cdr3_length: 13; v_call: TRBV5-1; cdr3_aa: ASSLGRPGRSPLH
d_call: TRBD1; j_call: TRBJ2-5; cdr3_length: 12; v_call: TRBV6-6; cdr3_aa: ASSPRQGLETQY
d_call: TRBD1; j_call: TRBJ1-5; cdr3_length: 14; v_call: TRBV2; cdr3_aa: ASSISRTGEGQPQH